One and the same sample provided the 27 T cell receptor beta chains below, sequenced in a study of cytomegalovirus exposure and HLA in healthy donors. With 60 Vbeta and 13 Jbeta primers, the PCR was carried out. Assay: immunoSEQ multiplex PCR; the TCRdb copy retains only in-frame clones and omits some. The sample carries some 160,000 clones, 80% to 85% recorded once. Sequencing input: PBMCs. The receptor source for this set is a male donor in good health and CMV-seronegative.

This clone appeared a few times. The rearrangement joins TRBV7-8 to TRBJ2-1; a weak D match, TRBD1 (5 bases). V lost 3 bases and J 1 base, leaving 10 bases between the germline ends. The germline V gene has CDR1 SGHVS and CDR2 FQNEAQ. The CDR3 sequence is 15 residues long. The CDR3 DNA is TGTGCCAGCAGCTTCCAGGGTTCGTCCTACAATGAGCAGTTCTTC. This gives the protein CASSFQGSSYNEQFF.

V gene TRBV5-1 combines with J gene TRBJ1-2; maybe TRBD1 (6 bases). Trimming took 3 bases from V and 2 from J, leaving 14 bases between them. CDR1 and CDR2 from the germline V gene are SGHRS and YFSETQ. The CDR3 length is 15 residues. CDR3 in amino acids: CASSSQTGANYGYTF. The CDR3 coding sequence is TGCGCCAGCAGCTCACAGACAGGTGCCAACTATGGCTACACCTTC.

There are a few counts of this clone. The chain uses TRBV7-6 and TRBJ1-1, with a possible D match to TRBD1 (5 bases). Germline CDR1 SGHVS, CDR2 FNYEAQ. The CDR3 runs 15 residues. Deletions cut 2 bases from V and 6 bases from J, with 16 bases between. CDR3: CASSLQGQDVSEAFF. CDR3 DNA: TGTGCCAGCAGCTTACAGGGCCAGGATGTTTCTGAAGCTTTCTTT.

This sequence joins TRBV7-2 and TRBJ1-6, with 7 bases that match TRBD1. The germline gives CDR1 SGHTA, CDR2 FQGNSA. Trimming took 5 bases from V and 8 from J; bases not matched to a gene: 6. The CDR3 contains 14 residues. The CDR3 loop is CASSPDRVDSPLHF. The CDR3 DNA follows: TGTGCCAGCAGCCCCGACAGGGTCGATTCACCCCTCCACTTT. The full variable domain, its missing parts supplied by reference TRBV7-2 and TRBJ1-6, is GAGVSQSPSNKVTEKGKDVELRCDPISGHTALYWYRQSLGQGLEFLIYFQGNSAPDKSGLPSDRFSAERTGGSVSTLTIQRTQQEDSAVYLCASSPDRVDSPLHFGNGTRLTVT.

This clone was detected once. J is TRBJ2-5 and V is TRBV6-5; TRBD1 aligns across 9 bases. V was clipped by 0 bases and J by 10 bases; unmatched bases: 9. Looked up from germline, CDR1 is MNHEY and CDR2 is SVGAGI. CDR3 size: 15 residues. This CDR3 reads CASSYSKGQGYSQYF. CDR3 bases: TGTGCCAGCAGTTACTCGAAGGGACAGGGTTACAGCCAGTACTTC.

The chain couples TRBV7-6 to TRBJ1-2; D may be TRBD1 (5 bases). In germline, CDR1 is SGHVS, CDR2 FNYEAQ. Trimming left V 3 bases short and J 6 bases short, with 11 bases between. This CDR3 has 13 amino acids. The CDR3: CASSFRAHDGYTF. In DNA, the CDR3 is TGTGCCAGCAGCTTCAGGGCCCACGATGGCTACACCTTC.

V usage is TRBV28 and J usage is TRBJ1-2, with 7 bases that match TRBD1. The V and J ends lost 6 bases and 8 bases, in that order; junction bases with no gene match: 9. CDR3 length: 13 amino acids. Germline V gene lookup returns CDR1 MDHEN and CDR2 SYDVKM. CDR3 loop: CASSPGQTTGYTF. For the CDR3, the DNA is TGTGCCAGCAGCCCGGGACAGACGACAGGCTACACCTTC.

This sequence joins TRBV14 and TRBJ2-5, with 7 bases matching TRBD1. From germline, CDR1 is SGHDN and CDR2 FVKESK. This CDR3 has 12 amino acids. V was clipped by 8 bases and J by 7 bases; unmatched bases: 7. For the CDR3, the DNA is TGTGCCAGCCGTAAGGGGGCAGGGACCCAGTACTTC. This encodes CASRKGAGTQYF.

CDR3 sequence: CASSAGTGKTYEQYF. Here the CDR3 DNA reads TGTGCCAGCAGCGCAGGGACAGGGAAGACCTACGAGCAGTACTTC. The rearrangement uses TRBV11-3 and TRBJ2-7, with 9 bases lining up with TRBD1. The ends lost 5 bases at V and 2 bases at J; junction bases unmatched: 7. Germline V lookup: CDR1 SGHNT, CDR2 YENEEA. The CDR3 length is 15 residues.

In DNA, the CDR3 is TGTGCCAGCAGCTCCGAGGTGGTCCTGTTCTTC. This translates into CASSSEVVLFF. The chain carries TRBV5-6 and TRBJ2-1; D gene unclear. The V and J ends lost 3 bases and 15 bases respectively, with 13 bases between them. Germline V gene sequence: CDR1 SGHDT, CDR2 YYEEEE. The CDR3 is 11 residues long. Variable domain in full (rest from reference TRBV5-6 and TRBJ2-1): DAGVTQSPTHLIKTRGQQVTLRCSPKSGHDTVSWYQQALGQGPQFIFQYYEEEERQRGNFPDRFSGHQFPNYSSELNVNALLLGDSALYLCASSSEVVLFFGPGTRLTVL.

V and J are TRBV30 and TRBJ2-5, with a possible D match to TRBD1 (6 bases). The V and J ends lost 0 bases and 5 bases respectively, with 16 bases between them. CDR3 length equals 15 residues. Germline V lookup: CDR1 GTSNPN, CDR2 SVGIG (reference sequence). CDR3 sequence (DNA): TGTGCCTGGAGTGTACCCCTGACAGGCGGCGAGACCCAGTACTTC. This codes for CAWSVPLTGGETQYF.

The rearrangement uses TRBV5-1 and TRBJ2-7, with 7 bases aligning to TRBD1. The V segment lost 2 bases and the J segment 4 bases; nucleotides outside the gene matches: 21. The CDR3 totals 19 residues. The V gene's germline CDR1 is SGHRS and CDR2 YFSETQ. The CDR3 here is CASSLWSSSTWDRGYEQYF. Written as DNA, the CDR3 is TGCGCCAGCAGCTTATGGTCTAGCAGTACGTGGGACAGAGGGTACGAGCAGTACTTC.

The sample holds one count of this clone. This sequence joins TRBV2 and TRBJ2-1; 8 bases fit TRBD1. The CDR3 contains 13 residues. Per germline, CDR1 SNHLY and CDR2 FYNNEI. Trimming took 7 bases from V and 15 from J; bases not matched to a gene: 14. The CDR3 sequence is CASKGDSGTGWFF. The CDR3 nucleotides are TGTGCCAGCAAAGGGGACTCCGGGACAGGCTGGTTCTTC. The variable domain in full, with the rest retrieved from reference TRBV2 and TRBJ2-1, is EPEVTQTPSHQVTQMGQEVILRCVPISNHLYFYWYRQILGQKVEFLVSFYNNEISEKSEIFDDQFSVERPDGSNFTLKIRSTKLEDSAMYFCASKGDSGTGWFFGPGTRLTVL.

The chain has TRBV18 and TRBJ2-6, with a tentative D call TRBD2 (5 bases). V gave up 3 bases and J gave up 4 bases, with 13 bases separating them. Germline V gives CDR1 KGHSH, CDR2 LQKENI. The CDR3 is made up of 16 amino acids. The CDR3 bases are TGTGCCAGCTCACCTACCCGGGGTGCCGGGGCCAACGTCCTGACTTTC. This encodes CASSPTRGAGANVLTF. Full variable domain (missing parts from reference TRBV18 and TRBJ2-6): NAGVMQNPRHLVRRRGQEARLRCSPMKGHSHVYWYRQLPEEGLKFMVYLQKENIIDESGMPKERFSAEFPKEGPSILRIQQVVRGDSAAYFCASSPTRGAGANVLTFGAGSRLTVL.

V gene TRBV5-1 combines with J gene TRBJ2-7, with D maybe TRBD1 (6 bases). CDR3 length equals 14 residues. V lost 0 bases to trimming and J lost 5 bases, with 12 bases between them. Per germline, CDR1 SGHRS and CDR2 YFSETQ. The CDR3 reads CASSLAGRGDEQYF. CDR3 sequence (DNA): TGCGCCAGCAGCTTGGCCGGCAGGGGCGACGAGCAGTACTTC.

As for this clone: The same CDR3 is also encoded by other DNA sequences in this sample. The V and J genes are TRBV5-4 and TRBJ1-3; 7 nucleotides agree with TRBD1. The CDR3 loop spans 15 amino acids. Germline-derived CDR1 and CDR2 are SGHNT and YYREEE (reference sequence). Germline trimming cut 4 bases from V and 4 bases from J; bases unmatched to any gene: 8. CDR3 nucleotides: TGTGCCAGCAGCCTAAACAGGGGTTCAGGAAACACCATATATTTT. It is translated as CASSLNRGSGNTIYF.

This sequence joins TRBV5-1 and TRBJ1-6; 9 bases are shared with TRBD1. V gave up 0 bases and J gave up 9 bases; unmatched junction bases: 7. Germline V CDR1 and CDR2: SGHRS, YFSETQ. CDR3 length: 16 amino acids. CDR3: CASSLVPTGGSSPLHF. The CDR3 DNA sequence: TGCGCCAGCAGCTTGGTTCCAACAGGGGGCAGTTCACCCCTCCACTTT.

The chain combines TRBV5-4 with TRBJ1-1; no reliable D call. The germline gives CDR1 SGHNT, CDR2 YYREEE (reference sequence). The CDR3 totals 13 residues. The V and J ends lost 3 bases and 1 base respectively, with 7 bases between them. The CDR3 sequence is CASSWERNTEAFF. Here the CDR3 DNA reads TGTGCCAGCAGCTGGGAGAGGAACACTGAAGCTTTCTTT.

The chain links TRBV18 to TRBJ1-3; D not certain. The CDR3 has 15 amino acids. Germline CDR1 and CDR2: KGHSH and LQKENI. The V gene lost 1 base and the J gene lost 4 bases, with 11 bases spanning the gap. The chain's CDR3 is CASSPLPSAGNTIYF. For the CDR3, the DNA is TGTGCCAGCTCACCACTCCCCTCCGCGGGAAACACCATATATTTT. The whole variable domain, remainder taken from reference TRBV18 and TRBJ1-3, is NAGVMQNPRHLVRRRGQEARLRCSPMKGHSHVYWYRQLPEEGLKFMVYLQKENIIDESGMPKERFSAEFPKEGPSILRIQQVVRGDSAAYFCASSPLPSAGNTIYFGEGSWLTVV.

The gene calls are TRBV5-8 and TRBJ2-7; 9 positions match TRBD1. Germline lookup yields CDR1 SGHTS and CDR2 YDEGEE. The CDR3 runs to 13 residues. The trim removed 4 bases at V and 7 bases at J, leaving 6 bases unmatched. CDR3 amino acids: CASSRGQGGEQYF. The CDR3 nucleotides are TGTGCCAGCAGCCGGGGACAGGGCGGTGAGCAGTACTTC.

The sample holds one count of this clone. The chain couples TRBV5-4 to TRBJ1-1; D is unclear. Trimming left V 0 bases short and J 5 bases short, with 11 bases between. The germline gives CDR1 SGHNT, CDR2 YYREEE (reference sequence). The CDR3 is 14 residues long. The CDR3 bases are TGTGCCAGCAGCTTGGCTCAGGTCGGAACTGAAGCTTTCTTT. This gives the protein CASSLAQVGTEAFF.

J is TRBJ1-5 and V is TRBV2, with D perhaps matching TRBD1 (5 bases). This CDR3 comprises 12 residues. V was pared by 6 bases and J by 5 bases, with 8 bases between. Germline CDR1 reads SNHLY; CDR2 reads FYNNEI. DNA for the CDR3: TGTGCCAGCAGCACACAGGATCAGCCCCAGCATTTT. Protein product: CASSTQDQPQHF.

This chain joins TRBV7-9 and TRBJ2-3, with 8 bases fitting TRBD2. Germline V gene lookup returns CDR1 SEHNR and CDR2 FQNEAQ (reference sequence). The junction had 12 bases not matched to a gene; V was cut back by 2 bases and J by 2 bases. This CDR3 contains 18 residues. DNA of the CDR3: TGTGCCAGCAGCTTATTTCCCGTAGCGGGGTCTCCCACAGATACGCAGTATTTT. It yields the protein CASSLFPVAGSPTDTQYF.

CDR3 amino acids: CASSLVRYDASGQYF. The CDR3 DNA sequence: TGTGCCAGCAGCTTAGTACGATACGACGCCAGCGGGCAGTACTTC. The chain carries TRBV11-2 and TRBJ2-7; possible D gene TRBD2, 5 bases. The CDR3 runs 15 residues. With 1 base removed from V and 9 bases from J, the gap between germline ends came to 19 bases. Germline-derived CDR1 and CDR2 are SGHAT and FQNNGV.

V and J are TRBV10-3 and TRBJ1-5; TRBD1 matches at 7 bases. This CDR3 contains 15 residues. Germline V gene data show CDR1 as ENHRY and CDR2 as SYGVKD. Trimming took 3 bases from V and 2 from J; bases not matched to a gene: 4. The CDR3 DNA follows: TGTGCCATCAGTGAACAGGGGATGGGCAATCAGCCCCAGCATTTT. Amino acid sequence: CAISEQGMGNQPQHF.

The genes are TRBV5-1 and TRBJ2-2; TRBD1 aligns across 7 bases. Trimming at V came to 1 base and at J to 8 bases, leaving 11 bases not matched to a gene. The V gene's germline CDR1 is SGHRS and CDR2 YFSETQ. The CDR3 spans 16 residues. The CDR3: CASSLTGAKLFGELFF. CDR3 nucleotides: TGCGCCAGCAGCTTGACAGGGGCCAAGCTTTTTGGGGAGCTGTTTTTT.

The rearrangement joins TRBV7-8 to TRBJ1-4, with D perhaps TRBD1 (6 bases). The length of the CDR3 is 15 residues. Trimming took off 0 bases at V and 13 bases at J, with 18 bases between the two ends. Germline V gene data show CDR1 as SGHVS and CDR2 as FQNEAQ. The CDR3 DNA reads as TGTGCCAGCAGCTTAGCAAGGGACACCCGAGATATACTGTTTTTT. Translating it yields CASSLARDTRDILFF.